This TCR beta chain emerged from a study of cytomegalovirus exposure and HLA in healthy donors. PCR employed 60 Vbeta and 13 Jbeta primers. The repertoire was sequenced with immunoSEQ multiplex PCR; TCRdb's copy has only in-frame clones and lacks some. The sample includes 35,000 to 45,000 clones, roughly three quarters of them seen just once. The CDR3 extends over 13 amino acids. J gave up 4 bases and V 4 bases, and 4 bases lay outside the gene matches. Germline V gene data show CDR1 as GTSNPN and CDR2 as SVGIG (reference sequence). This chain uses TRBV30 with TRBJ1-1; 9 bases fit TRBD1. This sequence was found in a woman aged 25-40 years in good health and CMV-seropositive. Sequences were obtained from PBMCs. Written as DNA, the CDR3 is TGTGCCTGGACAAAGGGACAGGGCACTGAAGCTTTCTTT. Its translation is CAWTKGQGTEAFF.